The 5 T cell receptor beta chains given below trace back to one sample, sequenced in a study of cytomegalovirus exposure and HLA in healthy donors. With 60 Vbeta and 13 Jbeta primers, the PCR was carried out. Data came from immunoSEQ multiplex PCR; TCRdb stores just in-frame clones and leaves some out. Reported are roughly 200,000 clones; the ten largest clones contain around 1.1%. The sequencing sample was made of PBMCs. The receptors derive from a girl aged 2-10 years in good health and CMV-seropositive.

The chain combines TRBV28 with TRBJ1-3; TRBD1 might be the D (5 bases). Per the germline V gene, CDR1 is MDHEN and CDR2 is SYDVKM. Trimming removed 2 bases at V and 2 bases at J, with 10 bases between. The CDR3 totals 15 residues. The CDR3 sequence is CASSLGGNPGNTIYF. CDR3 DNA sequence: TGTGCCAGCAGTTTAGGGGGGAACCCTGGAAACACCATATATTTT.

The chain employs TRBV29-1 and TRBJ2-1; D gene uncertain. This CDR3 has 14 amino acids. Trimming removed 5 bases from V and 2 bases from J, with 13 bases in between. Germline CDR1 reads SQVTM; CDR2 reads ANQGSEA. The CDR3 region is CSVCMTTPYNEQFF. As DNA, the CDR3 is TGCAGCGTTTGTATGACAACCCCCTACAATGAGCAGTTCTTC.

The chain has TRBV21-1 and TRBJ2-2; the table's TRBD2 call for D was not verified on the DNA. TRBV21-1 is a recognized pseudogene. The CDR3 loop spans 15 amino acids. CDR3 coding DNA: TGTGCCAGCAGCAAAAAGCGGGAGGGTGCCGGGGAGCTGTTTTTT. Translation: CASSKKREGAGELFF.

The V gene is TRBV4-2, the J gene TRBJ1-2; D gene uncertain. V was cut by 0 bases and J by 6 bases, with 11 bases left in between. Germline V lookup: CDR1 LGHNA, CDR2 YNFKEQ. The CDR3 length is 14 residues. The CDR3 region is CASSQERQEDGYTF. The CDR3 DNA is TGTGCCAGCAGCCAAGAGCGGCAGGAGGATGGCTACACCTTC.

DNA for the CDR3: TGTGCCAGCAGTTTATGGAGCCCGAGCCCCGCCCGGGACTTACATAGCAATCAGCCCCAGCATTTT. Translation gives CASSLWSPSPARDLHSNQPQHF. The rearrangement uses TRBV28 and TRBJ1-5; D is perhaps TRBD1 (5 bases). The CDR3 consists of 22 residues. V lost 0 bases to trimming and J lost 0 bases, with 27 bases between them. Germline V gene data show CDR1 as MDHEN and CDR2 as SYDVKM. Drawing the rest from reference TRBV28 and TRBJ1-5, the complete variable domain is DVKVTQSSRYLVKRTGEKVFLECVQDMDHENMFWYRQDPGLGLRLIYFSYDVKMKEKGDIPEGYSVSREKKERFSLILESASTNQTSMYLCASSLWSPSPARDLHSNQPQHFGDGTRLSIL.